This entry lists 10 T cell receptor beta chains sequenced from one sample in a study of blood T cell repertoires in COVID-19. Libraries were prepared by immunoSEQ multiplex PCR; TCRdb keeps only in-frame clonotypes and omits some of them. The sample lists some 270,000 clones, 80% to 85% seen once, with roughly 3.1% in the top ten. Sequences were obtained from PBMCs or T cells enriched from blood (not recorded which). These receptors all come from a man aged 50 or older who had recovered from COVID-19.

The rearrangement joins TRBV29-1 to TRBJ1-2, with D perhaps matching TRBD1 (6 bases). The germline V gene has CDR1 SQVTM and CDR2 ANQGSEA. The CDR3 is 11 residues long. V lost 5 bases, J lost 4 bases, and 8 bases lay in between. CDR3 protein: CSVLRGYGYTF. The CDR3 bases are TGCAGCGTTCTCAGGGGCTATGGCTACACCTTC. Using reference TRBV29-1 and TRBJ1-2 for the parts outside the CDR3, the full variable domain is SAVISQKPSRDICQRGTSLTIQCQVDSQVTMMFWYRQQPGQSLTLIATANQGSEATYESGFVIDKFPISRPNLTFSTLTVSNMSPEDSSIYLCSVLRGYGYTFGSGTRLTVV.

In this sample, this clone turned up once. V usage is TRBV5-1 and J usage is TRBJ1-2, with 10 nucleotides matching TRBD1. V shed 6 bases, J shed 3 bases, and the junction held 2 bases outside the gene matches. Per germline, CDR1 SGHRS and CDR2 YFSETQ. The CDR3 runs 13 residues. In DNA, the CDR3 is TGCGCCAGCACTGGGACAGGGGACTATGGCTACACCTTC. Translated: CASTGTGDYGYTF.

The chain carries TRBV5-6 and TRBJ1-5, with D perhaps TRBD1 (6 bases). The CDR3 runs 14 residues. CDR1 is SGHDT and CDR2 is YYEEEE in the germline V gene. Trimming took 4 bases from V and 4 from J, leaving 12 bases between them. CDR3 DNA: TGTGCCAGCAGCGGAGGGGGGGCTAATCAGCCCCAGCATTTT. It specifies CASSGGGANQPQHF.

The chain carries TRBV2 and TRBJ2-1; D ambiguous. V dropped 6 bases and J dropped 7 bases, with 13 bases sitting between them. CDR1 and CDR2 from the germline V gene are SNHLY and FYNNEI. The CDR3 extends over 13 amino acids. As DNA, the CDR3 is TGTGCCAGCAGACTTTACTACGGTAATGAGCAGTTCTTC. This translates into CASRLYYGNEQFF.

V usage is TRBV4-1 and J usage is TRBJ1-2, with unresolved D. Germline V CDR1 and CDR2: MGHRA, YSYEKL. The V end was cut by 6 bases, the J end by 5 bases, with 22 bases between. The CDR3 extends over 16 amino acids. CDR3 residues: CASSPTLGEVIYGYTF. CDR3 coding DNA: TGCGCCAGCAGTCCCACTTTGGGAGAGGTTATTTATGGCTACACCTTC.

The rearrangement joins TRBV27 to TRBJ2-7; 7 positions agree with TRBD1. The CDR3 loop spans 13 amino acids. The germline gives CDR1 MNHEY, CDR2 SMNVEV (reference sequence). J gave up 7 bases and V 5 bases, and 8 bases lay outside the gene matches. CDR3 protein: CASSRQGGGEQYF. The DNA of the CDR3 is TGTGCCAGCAGTCGACAGGGCGGAGGTGAGCAGTACTTC.

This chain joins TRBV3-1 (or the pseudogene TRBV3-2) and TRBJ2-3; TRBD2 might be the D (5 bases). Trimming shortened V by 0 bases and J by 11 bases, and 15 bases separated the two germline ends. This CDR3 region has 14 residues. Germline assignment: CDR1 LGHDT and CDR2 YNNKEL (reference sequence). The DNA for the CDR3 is TGTGCCAGCAGCCAAGATGCTAGCAGCATGGGGCAGTATTTT. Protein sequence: CASSQDASSMGQYF.

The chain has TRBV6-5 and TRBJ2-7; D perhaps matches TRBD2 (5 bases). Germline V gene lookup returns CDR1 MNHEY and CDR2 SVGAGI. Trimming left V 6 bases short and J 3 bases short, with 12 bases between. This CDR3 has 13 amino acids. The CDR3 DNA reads TGTGCCAGCAGGGCGGAGGTCGGCTACGAGCAGTACTTC. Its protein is CASRAEVGYEQYF.

As DNA, the CDR3 is TGTGCCAGCGACCGGGACAGGGGCTATGGCTACACCTTC. Amino acids: CASDRDRGYGYTF. The V and J genes are TRBV19 and TRBJ1-2; 10 nucleotides match TRBD1. V dropped 9 bases and J dropped 4; count of bases not matched to a gene: 5. This CDR3 is built from 13 residues. Germline V gene lookup returns CDR1 LNHDA and CDR2 SQIVND (reference sequence).

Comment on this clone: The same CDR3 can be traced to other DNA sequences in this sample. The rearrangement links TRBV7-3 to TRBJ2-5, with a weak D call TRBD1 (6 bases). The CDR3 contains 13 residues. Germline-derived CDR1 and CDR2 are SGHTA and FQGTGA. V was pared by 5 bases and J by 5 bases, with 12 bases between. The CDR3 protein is CASSPGVRETQYF. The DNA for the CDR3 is TGTGCCAGCAGCCCAGGGGTTCGGGAGACCCAGTACTTC. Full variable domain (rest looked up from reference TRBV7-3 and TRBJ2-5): GAGVSQTPSNKVTEKGKYVELRCDPISGHTALYWYRQSLGQGPEFLIYFQGTGAADDSGLPNDRFFAVRPEGSVSTLKIQRTERGDSAVYLCASSPGVRETQYFGPGTRLLVL.